These T cell receptor beta chains were read from a single sample in a study of blood T cells in healthy people across ages. TCRdb re-called the 5' RACE reads through MiXCR, storing one row per CDR3 protein. This table holds approximately 350,000 distinct CDR3 sequences, about 52% found once. Sequencing was performed on blood. Every receptor here comes from a man in his 60s in good health. Each CDR3 is given with its conserved first and last residue. The D gene is left open where the match is weak.

TRBD2,TRBV14,TRBJ2-1,CASSGSAGGNEQFF
TRBD2,TRBV28,TRBJ2-7,CASSRRAGVEYF
-,TRBV4-3,TRBJ2-6,CASSQGWGSGANVLTF
-,TRBV14,TRBJ2-2,CASSQVRMTGELFF
-,TRBV28,TRBJ1-2,CASSLGPGQSGGYTF
-,TRBV27,TRBJ2-7,CASSPTRQPFHEQYF
TRBD2,TRBV27,TRBJ2-7,CATRLAGDGQYF
TRBD2,TRBV20-1,TRBJ2-1,CSARDPRSGRFNEQFF
TRBD2,TRBV29-1,TRBJ2-1,CSVWTSGPYNEQFF
-,TRBV19,TRBJ1-5,CASSNQNAQPQHF
TRBD1,TRBV9,TRBJ2-5,CASSARTGNRETQYF
-,TRBV20-1,TRBJ2-7,CSALDRGSLGEQYF
-,TRBV7-9,TRBJ2-5,CASSPLGAGLQETQYF
-,TRBV28,TRBJ2-1,CASSFYWVGEQFF
TRBD2,TRBV11-2,TRBJ2-4,CASSPRAGGPVNIQYF
-,TRBV6-2/TRBV6-3,-,CASSYSRFEQYF
TRBD2,TRBV6-4,TRBJ2-3,CAGSEAGGRDTLYF
-,TRBV12-3/TRBV12-4,TRBJ2-7,CASSLGGEQYF
TRBD1,TRBV3-1,TRBJ1-1,CASSQGRGQNTEAFF
-,TRBV6-1,TRBJ2-7,CASSVTRAYEQYF
-,TRBV5-1,TRBJ2-5,CASGASDRLEETQYF
-,TRBV6-6,TRBJ2-5,CASSYSTPQETQYF
-,TRBV7-2,TRBJ2-3,CASSLTPRADTQYF
TRBD1,TRBV24-1,TRBJ2-1,CATSLSGQGLTDEQFF
-,TRBV7-9,TRBJ1-2,CASSSFPSRGYGYTF
TRBD1,TRBV10-3,TRBJ2-5,CAISEWDRRETQYF
TRBD1,TRBV20-1,TRBJ2-5,CSATPGQGARFEETQYF
-,TRBV7-9,TRBJ1-1,CASSLAAGIQNPEAFF
-,TRBV18,TRBJ2-5,CASRFPNGEQYF
-,TRBV3-1,TRBJ2-7,CASSQGPLSYEQYF
TRBD2,TRBV25-1,TRBJ2-7,CASSESQRGSYNEQYF
-,TRBV18,TRBJ2-1,CASSPPGSASSYNEQFF
-,TRBV7-8,TRBJ2-5,CASSLARRNLYF
-,TRBV30,TRBJ2-6,CAGGSGANVLTF
TRBD2,TRBV29-1,TRBJ2-7,CSVGRGGQYEQYF
-,TRBV6-2/TRBV6-3,TRBJ2-5,CASTYGRLIETQYF
TRBD1,TRBV3-1,TRBJ2-7,CASSRGTASYEQYF
-,TRBV7-2,TRBJ1-5,CASSLGVLQPQHF
-,TRBV20-1,TRBJ1-1,CSAKGLAGGLAEAFF
-,TRBV7-2,TRBJ2-7,CVSSLGGGPYEQYF
TRBD2,TRBV6-5,TRBJ2-1,CAAGGYSGGAGNEQFF
TRBD2,TRBV28,TRBJ2-4,CASSFGGGPLGIQYF
TRBD1,TRBV7-9,TRBJ1-2,CASSTRGHNGHTF